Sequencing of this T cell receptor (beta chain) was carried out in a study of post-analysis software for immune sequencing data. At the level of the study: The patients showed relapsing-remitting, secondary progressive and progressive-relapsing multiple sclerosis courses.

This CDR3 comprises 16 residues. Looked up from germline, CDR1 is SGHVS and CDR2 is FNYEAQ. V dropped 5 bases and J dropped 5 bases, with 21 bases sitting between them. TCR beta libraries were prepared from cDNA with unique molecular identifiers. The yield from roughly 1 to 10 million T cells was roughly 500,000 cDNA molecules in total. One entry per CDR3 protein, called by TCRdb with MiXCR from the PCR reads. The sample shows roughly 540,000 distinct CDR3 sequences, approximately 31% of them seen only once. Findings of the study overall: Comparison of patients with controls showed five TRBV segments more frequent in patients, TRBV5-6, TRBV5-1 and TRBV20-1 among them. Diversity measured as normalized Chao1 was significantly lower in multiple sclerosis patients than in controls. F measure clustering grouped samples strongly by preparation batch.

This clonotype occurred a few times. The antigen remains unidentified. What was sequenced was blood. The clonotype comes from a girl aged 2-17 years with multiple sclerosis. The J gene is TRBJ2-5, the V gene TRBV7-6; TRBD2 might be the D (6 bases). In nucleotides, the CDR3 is TGTGCCAGCAGCCTCCCGGCAGGCGGGGTGACGGAGACCCAGTACTTC. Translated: CASSLPAGGVTETQYF.